The text below deals with one T cell receptor beta chain. The clone's antigen remains unknown. Base-call qualities are not available, and no considerably larger clone is one nucleotide away. This sample includes further DNA sequences coding for the same CDR3. Per the publication, the treatment or condition label means: some 20 received Ad26.COV2.S at low or high dose, single or two shots; about 5 received placebo; per-sample allocation not given. For vaccine and placebo recipients, repertoires were sequenced using samples collected on day 63 after the first injection. In Cohort 1b, 25 to 30 adults aged 18-55 years were enrolled at a single site in Boston, USA, between 29 July and 7 August 2020. Ad26.COV2.S consisted of a replication-incompetent adenovirus type 26 vector by which a prefusion-stabilized SARS-CoV-2 spike protein from the original Wuhan strain was expressed. The immunoSEQ Assay was used to sequence TCRbeta CDR3 regions. After extraction, genomic DNA underwent amplification by bias-controlled multiplex PCR, followed by high-throughput sequencing. On the study's bioinformatics: To quantify the absolute abundance of every unique TCRbeta CDR3 region, sequences were collapsed and filtered. T cell fraction was estimated by normalizing TCRbeta template counts to usable DNA, which was measured by amplifying reference genes present in all nucleated cells. Repertoire TCRs were annotated as SARS-CoV-2-specific when V gene, CDR3 amino acid sequence and J gene were exactly matched to a known reactive TCR set. The reference SARS-CoV-2 TCR set came from MIRA and was filtered for enrichment in COVID-19-positive ImmuneCODE repertoires, removing public or cross-reactive TCRs. Based on the MIRA antigens, annotated TCRs were further analysed at the level of specific ORF or position within ORF. Breadth was defined as the number of annotated unique rearrangements divided by the total number of unique productive rearrangements, and depth was defined as the summed frequency of the annotated unique rearrangements. Group comparisons of TCR breadth used two-sided Wilcoxon rank-sum tests. Here the immuneACCESS table is served through TCRdb, limited to in-frame sequences with V and J called. Missing clones are a known gap in these copies; in checked studies unresolved V genes cover under half, and the rest lacks a known reason. That table is the source of V, J and clone size, and D and trimming were worked out from the DNA. The sample table records a few hundred thousand clones; about 93% of these occur just once. 10% to 15% of the sample is in the top ten clones.

This entry belongs to a study of Ad26.COV2.S vaccination and SARS-CoV-2 variants (dated by TCRdb to the early 2020s). A note on the overall study: Vaccine-arm donors were drawn from COV1001, a multicentre, randomized, double-blind, placebo-controlled phase I-IIa trial of Ad26.COV2.S in healthy adults. Dosing of Ad26.COV2.S was intramuscular, at either 5x10^10 or 1x10^11 viral particles, delivered as one shot or as two shots spaced 56 days apart. The specificity and breadth of SARS-CoV-2-reactive T cell receptors after Ad26.COV2.S vaccination were assessed by TCRbeta repertoire sequencing. The TCR-sequenced set comprised approximately 32 samples: some 19 Ad26.COV2.S vaccine recipients, 5 placebo recipients and 8 SARS-CoV-2 convalescent individuals. Participants in the trial were split at random into five groups of five each, receiving low-dose or high-dose Ad26.COV2.S once or twice, or else placebo on both occasions. Blinding of investigators to trial group allocation was maintained during experiments and outcome assessment. Points the paper makes about the study in general: Compared with placebo recipients, Ad26.COV2.S recipients showed higher spike-specific TCR breadth (P = 0.0014). After vaccination, spike-specific CD8+ and CD4+ T cell responses were reported to show substantial breadth. Non-spike TCR breadth was comparable between vaccine and placebo recipients, consistent with the vaccine containing only spike. The study lacked the statistical power to compare responses across vaccine doses or regimens. The authors noted that total T cell responses may have been underestimated by the TCR breadth and depth analyses.

The CDR3 measures 12 amino acids from cysteine to phenylalanine. The sequence is cut down to CDR3 DNA, 36 bases in frame from base 1. In the germline V gene, CDR1 corresponds to KGHSH and CDR2 to LQKENI. V is shortened by 3 bases, J by 3 bases, and the region joining them spans 2 bases. This clonotype originated in a person between 18 and 59 years old who received the Ad26.COV2.S COVID-19 vaccine or a placebo. The chain was built from TRBV18 and TRBJ2-2; the D gene cannot be resolved reliably. The material sequenced was peripheral blood, taken in a trial of Ad26.COV2.S vaccine versus placebo. The DNA sequence follows: TGTGCCAGCTCACCGTACACCGGGGAGCTGTTTTTT. This is translated as CASSPYTGELFF. When the CDR3 is completed using the reference TRBV18 and TRBJ2-2 genes on either side, the full variable domain is NAGVMQNPRHLVRRRGQEARLRCSPMKGHSHVYWYRQLPEEGLKFMVYLQKENIIDESGMPKERFSAEFPKEGPSILRIQQVVRGDSAAYFCASSPYTGELFFGEGSRLTVL.